One sample yielded the 32 T cell receptor beta chains listed below, sequenced in a study of memory CD4+ T cells and cytomegalovirus serostatus. The sort gate was single viable CD3+CD4+CD8-CD45RO+ cells for memory CD4+ T cells. Generated by immunoSEQ multiplex PCR, the TCRdb table keeps only in-frame clones and is missing some. The table shows tens of thousands of clones, with more than 75% occurring only once. Sequencing used memory CD4+ T cells from blood. Source of these receptors: an adult in good health and CMV-seropositive.

This clone was seen repeatedly, ten times or more. The V gene is TRBV14, the J gene TRBJ1-2, with 7 bases aligning to TRBD1. Germline trimming cut 6 bases from V and 5 bases from J; bases unmatched to any gene: 6. The CDR3 is 13 residues long. CDR1 and CDR2 from the germline V gene are SGHDN and FVKESK. The CDR3 is CASRRTGSYGYTF. The CDR3 region has the DNA TGTGCCAGCAGGCGGACAGGTTCTTATGGCTACACCTTC. Variable domain in full (rest from reference TRBV14 and TRBJ1-2): EAGVTQFPSHSVIEKGQTVTLRCDPISGHDNLYWYRRVMGKEIKFLLHFVKESKQDESGMPNNRFLAERTGGTYSTLKVQPAELEDSGVYFCASRRTGSYGYTFGSGTRLTVV.

V gene TRBV6-9 combines with J gene TRBJ2-2; 8 bases map to TRBD1. This CDR3 is 16 amino acids long. Trimming cost V 3 bases and J 1 base; bases outside gene matches: 4. Germline CDR1 MNHGY, CDR2 SVAAGI. In DNA, the CDR3 is TGTGCCAGCAGTTACCGCGGACAGGGGAACACCGGGGAGCTGTTTTTT. Protein sequence: CASSYRGQGNTGELFF.

This clone was detected a few times. The gene calls are TRBV7-3 and TRBJ1-1, with a possible D match to TRBD1 (6 bases). Trimming shortened V by 5 bases and J by 1 base, and 8 bases separated the two germline ends. Germline lookup yields CDR1 SGHTA and CDR2 FQGTGA. The CDR3 loop spans 13 amino acids. CDR3 bases: TGTGCCAGCAGCCAGGGGCCGAACACTGAAGCTTTCTTT. This translates into CASSQGPNTEAFF.

The chain links TRBV6-5 to TRBJ1-1; D is unclear. Germline V lookup: CDR1 MNHEY, CDR2 SVGAGI. Deletions cut 10 bases from V and 0 bases from J, with 6 bases between. The CDR3 sequence is 11 residues long. The CDR3 nucleotides read TGTGCCACACACCTGAACACTGAAGCTTTCTTT. As protein: CATHLNTEAFF.

The chain employs TRBV4-2 and TRBJ1-2, with 7 bases matching TRBD1. CDR1 is LGHNA and CDR2 is YNFKEQ in the germline V gene. The CDR3 covers 15 residues. The ends lost 1 base at V and 0 bases at J; junction bases unmatched: 2. This chain's CDR3 is CASSQAGTANYGYTF. CDR3 in DNA: TGTGCCAGCAGCCAAGCCGGGACAGCTAACTATGGCTACACCTTC.

V gene TRBV14 combines with J gene TRBJ2-6; 10 nucleotides align to TRBD1. Germline CDR1 SGHDN, CDR2 FVKESK. The V and J ends lost 4 bases and 1 base, in that order; junction bases with no gene match: 7. The CDR3 extends over 18 amino acids. The CDR3 sequence is CASSPTGGGTSGANVLTF. In nucleotides, the CDR3 is TGTGCCAGCAGCCCGACAGGGGGCGGCACTTCTGGGGCCAACGTCCTGACTTTC.

This clone was seen only a few times. The chain recombines TRBV19 with TRBJ1-2, with D uncertain. The CDR3 consists of 16 residues. V lost 2 bases to trimming and J lost 4 bases, with 17 bases between them. CDR1 is LNHDA, CDR2 SQIVND, per germline (reference sequence). This CDR3 is CASSILHQNYAYGYTF. The CDR3 nucleotides are TGTGCCAGTAGTATACTTCACCAGAACTATGCCTATGGCTACACCTTC.

This clone was detected once. CDR3 DNA sequence: TGTGCCAGCAGCCGGTTTGGTCCAGAGACCCAGTACTTC. Translation: CASSRFGPETQYF. The V gene is TRBV5-6, the J gene TRBJ2-5; unclear D gene. The V end lost 4 bases, the J end lost 4 bases, and 11 bases lay between the germline ends. The germline gives CDR1 SGHDT, CDR2 YYEEEE. The CDR3 consists of 13 residues. The full variable domain, in which reference TRBV5-6 and TRBJ2-5 provide the parts outside the CDR3, is DAGVTQSPTHLIKTRGQQVTLRCSPKSGHDTVSWYQQALGQGPQFIFQYYEEEERQRGNFPDRFSGHQFPNYSSELNVNALLLGDSALYLCASSRFGPETQYFGPGTRLLVL.

V gene TRBV4-3 combines with J gene TRBJ2-2; D gene unclear. Germline assignment: CDR1 LGHNA and CDR2 YSLEER. The length of the CDR3 is 13 residues. V lost 1 base and J lost 5, with 5 bases in between. The DNA for the CDR3 is TGCGCCAGCAGCCAAGGAGGAACCGGGGAGCTGTTTTTT. Translation: CASSQGGTGELFF.

The chain uses TRBV4-1 and TRBJ2-5; D possibly corresponds to TRBD1 (5 bases). With 6 bases removed from V and 4 bases from J, the gap between germline ends came to 15 bases. The germline V gene encodes CDR1 MGHRA and CDR2 YSYEKL. The CDR3 is 14 amino acids. CDR3 region: CASRPPGQRETQYF. In DNA, the CDR3 is TGCGCCAGCAGGCCCCCTGGACAACGAGAGACCCAGTACTTC.

The chain employs TRBV5-1 and TRBJ2-6; TRBD1 matches 8 bases. CDR1 SGHRS and CDR2 YFSETQ come from the germline V gene. The CDR3 length is 17 residues. With V trimmed by 3 bases and J by 0 bases, 5 bases remained unmatched. In DNA, the CDR3 is TGCGCCAGCAGCTCGACAGGGGCGAACTCTGGGGCCAACGTCCTGACTTTC. It yields the protein CASSSTGANSGANVLTF.

The chain uses TRBV6-1 and TRBJ2-7; 9 bases map to TRBD2. After removal of 11 bases from V and 2 bases from J, the junction contained 10 bases not matched to a gene. The V gene's germline CDR1 is MNHNS and CDR2 SASEGT. The CDR3 is 14 amino acids. CDR3: CAAENSGSPYEQYF. The DNA for the CDR3 is TGTGCCGCAGAGAATAGCGGGAGCCCCTACGAGCAGTACTTC.

The rearrangement uses TRBV28 and TRBJ2-7; D may be TRBD2 (6 bases). The CDR3 spans 20 residues. The V end was cut by 4 bases, the J end by 2 bases, with 30 bases between. From germline, CDR1 is MDHEN and CDR2 SYDVKM. The CDR3 region has the DNA TGTGCCAGCAGTTATGGGTTTTTGGGGGGAGGAGGGCTTAATCCCTACGAGCAGTACTTC. It codes for CASSYGFLGGGGLNPYEQYF.

This clone was observed a few times. Other DNA sequences within the sample encode an identical CDR3. The CDR3, as DNA: TGTGCCTGGAGTGTATCGACTGACAATCAGCCCCAGCATTTT. Protein: CAWSVSTDNQPQHF. This rearrangement joins TRBV30 to TRBJ1-5; D is unclear. CDR3 length: 14 residues. V lost 0 bases, J lost 3 bases, and 9 bases lay in between. Germline loops: CDR1 GTSNPN, CDR2 SVGIG (reference sequence).

There are a few counts of this clone. This chain connects TRBV19 to TRBJ2-1; weak D call: TRBD1 (5 bases). The CDR3 is made up of 13 amino acids. Trimming cost V 4 bases and J 8 bases, with 12 bases left between them. The germline CDR1 and CDR2 sequences are LNHDA and SQIVND (reference sequence). CDR3 region: CASSTLGHHEQFF. The CDR3 DNA reads TGTGCCAGTAGTACCCTTGGACACCATGAGCAGTTCTTC.

The chain combines TRBV7-2 with TRBJ2-1, with no clear D. The CDR3 has 12 residues. Germline assignment: CDR1 SGHTA and CDR2 FQGNSA. The V and J ends lost 2 bases and 7 bases respectively, with 6 bases between them. The CDR3 reads CASSLYGNEQFF. In nucleotides, the CDR3 is TGTGCCAGCAGCTTATATGGGAATGAGCAGTTCTTC.

The rearrangement links TRBV5-1 to TRBJ1-2, with D possibly TRBD1 on 6 matching bases. CDR1 SGHRS and CDR2 YFSETQ come from the germline V gene. This CDR3 has 13 amino acids. Deletions cut 2 bases from V and 6 bases from J, with 11 bases between. For the CDR3, the DNA is TGCGCCAGCAGCTTAGGGGGGGGCGATGGCTACACCTTC. This gives the protein CASSLGGGDGYTF.

J is TRBJ2-5 and V is TRBV6-1, with 9 bases lining up with TRBD2. This CDR3 spans 16 amino acids. The trim removed 4 bases at V and 5 bases at J, leaving 11 bases unmatched. Germline CDR1 MNHNS, CDR2 SASEGT. CDR3 DNA sequence: TGTGCCAGCAGTGCCTTAGCGGGGGCGTCTGGCGAGACCCAGTACTTC. This translates into CASSALAGASGETQYF.

The chain is built from TRBV29-1 and TRBJ2-1; 7 bases are a match to TRBD2. With V trimmed by 7 bases and J by 6 bases, 9 bases remained unmatched. Germline CDR1 reads SQVTM; CDR2 reads ANQGSEA. This CDR3 has 13 residues. The CDR3 loop reads CSAHPTGGNEQFF. Here the CDR3 DNA reads TGCAGCGCTCACCCTACGGGAGGCAATGAGCAGTTCTTC.

The CDR3 loop reads CASSLRRVDTDTQYF. Here the CDR3 DNA reads TGTGCCAGCAGCTTACGGAGAGTTGACACAGATACGCAGTATTTT. The V and J genes are TRBV7-8 and TRBJ2-3; D ambiguous. This CDR3 has 15 residues. The ends were cut back, 2 bases at V and 2 bases at J, with 11 bases in the middle. CDR1 and CDR2 (germline): SGHVS, FQNEAQ.

The chain carries TRBV6-1 and TRBJ1-1; D remains unclear. V was pared by 5 bases and J by 6 bases, with 10 bases between. CDR3 length: 12 residues. Germline V gene data show CDR1 as MNHNS and CDR2 as SASEGT. The CDR3 coding sequence is TGTGCCAGCAGTTCAGAGGGTGCTGAAGCTTTCTTT. This encodes CASSSEGAEAFF.

This chain uses TRBV5-1 with TRBJ2-6; TRBD1 aligns across 8 bases. CDR3 length: 17 amino acids. Germline lookup yields CDR1 SGHRS and CDR2 YFSETQ. Unmatched junction bases numbered 6, after V lost 4 bases and J lost 0 bases. The CDR3 region has the DNA TGCGCCAGCAGCCCGGGACAGGTTTACTCTGGGGCCAACGTCCTGACTTTC. Translation gives CASSPGQVYSGANVLTF.

This clone was picked up many times. This chain links TRBV5-1 with TRBJ2-5; D is ambiguous. V was cut by 3 bases and J by 9 bases, with 9 bases left in between. This CDR3 comprises 11 residues. Germline CDR1 SGHRS, CDR2 YFSETQ. CDR3 in DNA: TGCGCCAGCAGCTCCCGTGAGGCCCAGTACTTC. It yields the protein CASSSREAQYF. The full variable domain, its missing parts supplied by reference TRBV5-1 and TRBJ2-5, is KAGVTQTPRYLIKTRGQQVTLSCSPISGHRSVSWYQQTPGQGLQFLFEYFSETQRNKGNFPGRFSGRQFSNSRSEMNVSTLELGDSALYLCASSSREAQYFGPGTRLLVL.

This clone came up a few times. The gene calls are TRBV28 and TRBJ2-7; TRBD1 matches 9 bases. V trimming: 7 bases; J trimming: 2 bases; junction bases outside the gene matches: 9. CDR1 is MDHEN, CDR2 SYDVKM, per germline. CDR3 length: 15 amino acids. The CDR3 nucleotides read TGTGCCAGCACCCCCTCGGGACAGGGCCCCTACGAGCAGTACTTC. This codes for CASTPSGQGPYEQYF.

This clone has a single count. The chain links TRBV2 to TRBJ2-3, with D perhaps being TRBD1 or TRBD2 (6 bases each). Germline CDR1 reads SNHLY; CDR2 reads FYNNEI. The CDR3 runs to 15 residues. Trimming pared 8 bases from V and 9 bases from J, leaving 24 bases between. For the CDR3, the DNA is TGTGCCAGCCTGTTTGGGGGGCGCGATTTGGGGACGCAGTATTTT. Its protein is CASLFGGRDLGTQYF.

V usage is TRBV6-6 and J usage is TRBJ1-2; D is perhaps TRBD1 (6 bases). The CDR3 sequence is 13 residues long. CDR1 is MNHNY, CDR2 SVGAGI, per germline (reference sequence). The V end was cut by 7 bases, the J end by 4 bases, with 13 bases between. This chain's CDR3 is CASTLQGSYGYTF. CDR3 sequence (DNA): TGTGCCAGCACATTACAGGGTAGCTATGGCTACACCTTC.

In its sample, this clone was seen a few times. J is TRBJ2-6 and V is TRBV28; 7 positions match TRBD2. Trimming took 8 bases from V and 4 from J; bases not matched to a gene: 14. The length of the CDR3 is 17 residues. The germline CDR1 and CDR2 sequences are MDHEN and SYDVKM. The CDR3 sequence: CASAGPGRVSGANVLTF. As DNA, the CDR3 is TGTGCCAGCGCCGGGCCGGGGAGGGTGAGCGGGGCCAACGTCCTGACTTTC.

Concerning this clone itself: Other DNA sequences from this sample encode an identical CDR3 as well. Written as DNA, the CDR3 is TGCGCCAGCAGTTCTTCCTACGAGCAGTACTTC. It codes for CASSSSYEQYF. The rearrangement uses TRBV5-1 and TRBJ2-7; D not resolved. The CDR3 is 11 amino acids. The germline V gene encodes CDR1 SGHRS and CDR2 YFSETQ. The ends were cut back, 5 bases at V and 1 base at J, with 4 bases in the middle.

This rearrangement joins TRBV30 to TRBJ1-2, with D tentatively TRBD1 (6 bases). Germline V gene data show CDR1 as GTSNPN and CDR2 as SVGIG (reference sequence). Trimming removed 0 bases from V and 5 bases from J, with 10 bases in between. CDR3 length: 13 amino acids. CDR3 nucleotides: TGTGCCTGGAGTGTACAGGGAGGATATGGCTACACCTTC. Residues: CAWSVQGGYGYTF.

This clone was seen a few times. The J gene is TRBJ2-7, the V gene TRBV30; 8 bases match TRBD2. The V and J ends lost 2 bases and 2 bases, in that order; junction bases with no gene match: 14. The CDR3 loop spans 17 amino acids. The germline V gene encodes CDR1 GTSNPN and CDR2 SVGIG (reference sequence). The CDR3 reads CAWSHPPRLALTYEQYF. The DNA of the CDR3 is TGTGCCTGGAGTCACCCCCCTAGACTAGCGTTGACCTACGAGCAGTACTTC.

The chain's CDR3 is CASSLAGSSGNTIYF. The DNA of the CDR3 is TGTGCCAGCAGCTTGGCTGGGAGCTCTGGAAACACCATATATTTT. This chain uses TRBV5-6 with TRBJ1-3, with D hard to call. Looked up from germline, CDR1 is SGHDT and CDR2 is YYEEEE. The CDR3 contains 15 residues. Deletions cut 0 bases from V and 0 bases from J, with 7 bases between.

This chain connects TRBV9 to TRBJ1-4, with D uncertain. CDR3 length: 18 residues. Germline lookup yields CDR1 SGDLS and CDR2 YYNGEE. Between the trimmed V and J ends, which lost 2 bases and 7 bases, there was a span of 24 bases. The chain's CDR3 is CASSVTPFQNSRGEKLFF. CDR3 bases: TGTGCCAGCAGCGTTACCCCATTTCAGAATAGCAGAGGTGAAAAACTGTTTTTT.